The clone carrying this T cell receptor (beta chain) was found a few times. This entry is derived from a study of blood T cell repertoires in COVID-19. Overall study: Donors in the United States, Italy and Spain gave samples during acute or convalescent COVID-19. Sources were T cells, B-cell-depleted T cells, or PBMCs; the material itself was cDNA or gDNA.

Methods used by the authors: Amplification with reference gene primers provided the estimates of nucleated cell counts. Only in-frame clones appear in the TCRdb table, and some are missing; sequencing was by immunoSEQ multiplex PCR. V and J calls and clone size come straight from that table; D and trimming were deduced from the DNA. Of fewer than 250,000 clones detected, roughly nine tenths appear once; the ten largest clones hold just over 0.7%. The ends were cut back, 3 bases at V and 3 bases at J, with 6 bases in the middle. CDR1 and CDR2 (germline): MNHEY, SVGEGT. The CDR3 runs to 12 residues. The chain combines TRBV6-2 or TRBV6-3 with TRBJ2-7, with D unclear. This TCR came from a man aged 35-49 years with acute or convalescent COVID-19. What was sequenced was peripheral blood. The CDR3 reads CASSYPNYEQYF. The CDR3, as DNA: TGTGCCAGCAGTTATCCCAACTACGAGCAGTACTTC.